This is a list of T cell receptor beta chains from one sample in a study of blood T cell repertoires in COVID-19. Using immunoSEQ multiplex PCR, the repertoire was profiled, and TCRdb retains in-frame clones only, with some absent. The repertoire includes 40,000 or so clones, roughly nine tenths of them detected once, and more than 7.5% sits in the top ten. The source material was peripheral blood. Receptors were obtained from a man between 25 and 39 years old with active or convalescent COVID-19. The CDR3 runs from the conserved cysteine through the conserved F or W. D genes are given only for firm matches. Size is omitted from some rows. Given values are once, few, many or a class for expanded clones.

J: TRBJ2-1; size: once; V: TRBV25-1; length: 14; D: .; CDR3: CASTATAHYNEQFF; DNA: TGTGCCAGCACGGCGACAGCCCATTACAATGAGCAGTTCTTC
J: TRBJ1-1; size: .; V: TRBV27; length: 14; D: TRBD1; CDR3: CASSLSGGQGVAFF; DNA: TGTGCCAGCAGTTTATCAGGGGGACAGGGAGTAGCTTTCTTT
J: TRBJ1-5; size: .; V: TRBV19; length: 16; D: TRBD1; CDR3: CASSPPDRLGNQPQHF; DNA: TGTGCCAGTAGTCCACCGGACAGGCTGGGCAATCAGCCCCAGCATTTT
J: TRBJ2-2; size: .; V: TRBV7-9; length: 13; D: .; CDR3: CASSHQATGELFF; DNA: TGTGCCAGCAGCCACCAGGCCACCGGGGAGCTGTTTTTT
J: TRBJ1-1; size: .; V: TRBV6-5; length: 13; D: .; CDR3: CASSLNRDTEAFF; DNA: TGTGCCAGCAGTTTAAATCGGGACACTGAAGCTTTCTTT
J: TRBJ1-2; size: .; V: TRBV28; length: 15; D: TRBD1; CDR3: CASSRGGTGAYGYTF; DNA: TGTGCCAGCAGTCGGGGGGGGACAGGGGCCTATGGCTACACCTTC
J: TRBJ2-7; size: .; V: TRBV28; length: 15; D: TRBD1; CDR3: CASTKRRDRPYEQYF; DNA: TGTGCCAGCACTAAACGCCGGGACAGGCCGTACGAGCAGTACTTC
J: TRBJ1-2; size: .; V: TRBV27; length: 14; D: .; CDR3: CASSTRVGNYGYTF; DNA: TGTGCCAGCAGTACCAGGGTGGGGAACTATGGCTACACCTTC
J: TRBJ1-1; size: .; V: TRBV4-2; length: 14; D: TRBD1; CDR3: CASSRRQGNTEAFF; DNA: TGTGCCAGCAGCCGTCGACAGGGCAACACTGAAGCTTTCTTT
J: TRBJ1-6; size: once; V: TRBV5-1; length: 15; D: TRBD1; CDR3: CASSLGDRGNSPLHF; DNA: TGCGCCAGCAGCTTGGGGGACAGGGGTAATTCACCCCTCCACTTT
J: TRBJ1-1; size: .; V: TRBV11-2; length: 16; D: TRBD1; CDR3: CASSLFGQGLNTEAFF; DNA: TGTGCCAGCAGCTTATTTGGACAGGGGCTGAACACTGAAGCTTTCTTT
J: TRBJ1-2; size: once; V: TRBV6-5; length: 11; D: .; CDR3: CASYNRLTYTF; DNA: TGTGCCAGCTACAATCGCCTCACGTACACCTTC
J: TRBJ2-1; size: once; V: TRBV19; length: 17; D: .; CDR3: CASSPLRQGSSYNEQFF; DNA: TGTGCCAGTAGTCCTCTCAGGCAGGGTAGCTCCTACAATGAGCAGTTCTTC
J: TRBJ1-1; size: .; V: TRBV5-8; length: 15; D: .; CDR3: CASSLTRTVNTEAFF; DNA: TGTGCCAGCAGCTTGACTAGGACGGTGAACACTGAAGCTTTCTTT
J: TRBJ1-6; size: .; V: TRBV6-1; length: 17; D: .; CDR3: CASSGGSGSRNNSPLHF; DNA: TGTGCCAGCAGTGGGGGCTCCGGGAGTCGGAATAATTCACCCCTCCACTTT
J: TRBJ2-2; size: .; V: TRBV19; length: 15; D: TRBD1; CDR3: CASSISQGAIGELFF; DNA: TGTGCCAGTAGCATCTCCCAGGGGGCTATCGGGGAGCTGTTTTTT
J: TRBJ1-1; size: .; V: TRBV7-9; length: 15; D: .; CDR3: CASSASHHVSAEAFF; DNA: TGTGCCAGCAGCGCAAGCCACCACGTGAGTGCGGAAGCTTTCTTT
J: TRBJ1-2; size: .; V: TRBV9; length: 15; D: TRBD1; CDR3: CASSPTGAGRYGYTF; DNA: TGTGCCAGCAGCCCTACAGGGGCAGGGCGCTATGGCTACACCTTC
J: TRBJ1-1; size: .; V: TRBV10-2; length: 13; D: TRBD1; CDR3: CASKGQVNTEAFF; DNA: TGCGCCAGCAAGGGACAGGTGAACACTGAAGCTTTCTTT
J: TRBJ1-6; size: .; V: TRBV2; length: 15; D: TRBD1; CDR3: CASSGTGGGNSPLHF; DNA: TGTGCCAGCAGTGGGACAGGGGGCGGTAATTCACCCCTCCACTTT
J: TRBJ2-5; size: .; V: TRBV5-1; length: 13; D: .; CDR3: CASRPGSQETQYF; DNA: TGCGCCAGCCGTCCGGGATCCCAAGAGACCCAGTACTTC
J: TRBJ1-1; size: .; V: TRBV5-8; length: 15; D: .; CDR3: CASSRYGRGWTEAFF; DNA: TGTGCCAGCAGCCGATATGGGAGGGGCTGGACTGAAGCTTTCTTT
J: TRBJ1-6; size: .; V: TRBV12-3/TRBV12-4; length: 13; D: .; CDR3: CASAGTYNSPLHF; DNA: TGTGCCAGCGCGGGAACCTATAATTCACCCCTCCACTTT
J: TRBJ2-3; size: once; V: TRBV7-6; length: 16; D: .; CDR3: CASSKGGAGPTDTQYF; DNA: TGTGCCAGCAGCAAAGGGGGAGCGGGACCCACAGATACGCAGTATTTT